This TCR beta chain was captured by sequencing in a study of blood T cell repertoires in COVID-19. Whole-study context: Donors in the United States, Italy and Spain gave samples during acute or convalescent COVID-19.

Original data processing: Amplified reference gene primers provided the basis for estimating nucleated cell counts. Only in-frame clones appear in the TCRdb table, and some are missing; sequencing was by immunoSEQ multiplex PCR. V and J calls and clone size are as listed in that table; D and trimming were resolved from the DNA. Of roughly 99,000 clones listed, over 60% are singletons. Trimming shortened V by 3 bases and J by 1 base, and 5 bases separated the two germline ends. Germline V gives CDR1 SGHTA, CDR2 FQGTGA. This CDR3 comprises 13 residues. The chain is built from TRBV7-3 and TRBJ2-3; D not certain. The sample taken for sequencing was peripheral blood. This TCR was recovered from a man between 65 and 85 years old with acute or convalescent COVID-19. The CDR3 spells CASSFPGTDTQYF. CDR3 coding DNA: TGTGCCAGCAGCTTTCCCGGCACAGATACGCAGTATTTT.